The present entry profiles one TCR beta chain with its context. This clonotype has a count of ten or more. There is no known antigen for this receptor. Base qualities are not provided; no much larger clone lies one nucleotide away. The data originate from a study of T cells in Graves' hyperthyroidism and ophthalmopathy (dated by TCRdb to about 2019). As for the study more broadly: Peripheral blood samples were taken at the time of initial diagnosis, prior to any treatment. A discovery cohort of roughly 100 patients, about 44 with Graves' ophthalmopathy and 57 with stable Graves' hyperthyroidism, was used to find distinguishing TCR V-J signatures. Whether ophthalmopathy could be predicted prospectively was tested in an independent validation cohort made up of about 20 hyperthyroidism patients plus 17 patients who later progressed to ophthalmopathy. The 100 discovery patients were randomly split 7:3 into training and test sets. In roughly six Graves' hyperthyroidism patients, the study also compared T-cell repertoires from thyroid tissue with T-cell repertoires from blood. Once sampling was done, hyperthyroidism patients were given methimazole at a starting dose of 30 mg daily, whereas ophthalmopathy patients were given high-dose intravenous methylprednisolone. TCR Vbeta CDR3 sequencing of some 140 peripheral blood samples (roughly 41 ophthalmopathy, around 80 hyperthyroidism and roughly 17 progressor patients) is reported in the paper.

Study-level results and caveats: No statistical method was used to fix the sample size in advance, and group allocation was not hidden from the investigators. Blood samples also contained most of the expanded thyroid clonotypes (frequency above 0.001), which suggests that blood repertoires may reflect thyroid immune responses. During validation, the model predicted progression to ophthalmopathy a median of approximately 6.5 months ahead of onset, with approximately 71% sensitivity and under 85% specificity. A 13 V-J signature model separated ophthalmopathy from stable hyperthyroidism, with roughly 88% sensitivity and 81.08% specificity in cross-validation and 80%/75% in testing.

Amplification of TCR beta CDR3 regions was carried out from RNA transcripts. The TCR CDR3 was subjected to a first round of RT-PCR using the HTBI primer set and the Qiagen OneStep RT-PCR kit. Libraries were constructed in a second round of multiplex PCR, after which size selection and purification were performed. Sequencing of the libraries was done on an Illumina HiSeq2000 using paired-end 100 bp reads. Processing in the source paper ran as follows. SOAPnuke was used to process the raw data, removing reads that contained adapters or uncalled bases, had a mean Phred below 15, or lacked an exact match to the constant primer or identifier. High-quality paired reads were merged with COPE v1.2.5, and unique nucleotide sequences were defined as clonotypes. MiTCR v1.1 was used to align clonotypes to the IMGT TRBV, TRBD and TRBJ reference segments. Analysis was restricted to V-J combinations with a frequency above 0.0001, which covered roughly 99% of repertoires. The TCS score was defined as F50 (clonal expansion) divided by E x V (chaos), with BLOSUM62-based TCRdist calculated between CDR3 peptides within each V-J. Welch's t-statistics and random forest reduced 500 to 550 V-J features to under 15, which were used in a naive Bayes classifier (R e1071). TCRdb redid the processing of the public reads, applying fastp at Q25 and MiXCR, and retained in-frame beta chains. Rows are unified per CDR3 protein, each entry keeping the most common DNA and genes. The V and J calls shown here were made by TCRdb, not taken from the authors' results. The sample table shows under 350,000 distinct CDR3 sequences, and about 14% are seen once. 7.5% to 8% of the sample is taken by the ten largest.

Hyperthyroidism patients were aged 18 to 65 years and newly diagnosed, with disease duration of less than 2 months. Exclusion was applied to patients with uncontrolled infections, other autoimmune diseases, pregnancy or lactation. Diagnoses were established on the basis of clinical symptoms, serum thyroxine and TRAb, thyroid ultrasound, and orbital computed tomography. Blood from progressor patients was drawn when they were first diagnosed with hyperthyroidism, before any ophthalmopathy symptoms appeared. PBMCs were isolated from roughly 10 ml of fresh peripheral blood by Ficoll-Paque density gradient centrifugation. Progressor patients were defined as those initially diagnosed with Graves' hyperthyroidism in whom ophthalmopathy developed during follow-up. Total RNA was extracted with Trizol reagent, and quality was checked on an Agilent 2100 Bioanalyzer. The germline V and J ends show losses of 2 bases and 8 bases respectively, and no gene match explains 9 bases of the junction. The CDR1 and CDR2 encoded by the germline V gene (reference sequence) are WNHNN and SYGVQD. The CDR3 covers 16 residues, taking in both the cysteine and the phenylalanine. CDR3 DNA is the only sequence kept; it has 48 bases, read in frame from the first base.

The sequence was collected from a woman in her 30s with Graves' hyperthyroidism that later progressed to Graves' ophthalmopathy. Input material: blood. The chain is made from TRBV10-1 and TRBJ2-1; 10 middle bases align to TRBD1. The CDR3 corresponds to CASSELPGQGRDEQFF. The DNA sequence follows: TGCGCCAGCAGTGAGCTCCCGGGACAGGGGCGGGATGAGCAGTTCTTC.